This TCR beta chain was retrieved from a study of neurological immune-mediated disorders. This clonotype was observed at least ten times. Its antigen is still unknown. The unsorted libraries had their origin in 2 million PBMCs stored at -80 C. The team produced cDNA through 5'RACE using 10-nucleotide random UMIs. Via MiXCR, TCRdb re-called the 5' RACE reads, giving one row per CDR3 protein. Of approximately 26,000 distinct CDR3 sequences listed, 2.5% to 4% are singletons. V lost 6 bases and J lost 9; bases outside the gene matches: 8. CDR3 length: 13 amino acids. Germline V CDR1 and CDR2: SQVTM, ANQGSEA. Regarding the study as a whole: Neither clinical nor MRI features were found to be associated with the multiple sclerosis repertoire cluster. HTLV-1-associated myelopathy led in TCR clonal expansion, while multiple sclerosis ranked lowest, below healthy controls.

The sequence derives from a woman between 25 and 40 years old with multiple sclerosis. Sequenced material: PBMCs. The chain has TRBV29-1 and TRBJ2-1; 10 nucleotides agree with TRBD2. In nucleotides, the CDR3 is TGCAGCGTCCCGTCAGCGGGAGGGTTTGAGCAGTTCTTC. Its translation is CSVPSAGGFEQFF.